One sample yielded the 22 T cell receptor beta chains listed below, sequenced in a study of CD8+ T cells in alopecia areata. Treatment of the sample: oral pan-JAK inhibitor, 5-10 mg twice daily. Extracted from the samples, RNA was reverse transcribed into cDNA to serve as the sequencing template. Profiled with immunoSEQ multiplex PCR; TCRdb holds only in-frame clones, not every one. The data hold approximately 150,000 clones, with less than 75% observed a single time. The starting material was CD4+ T cells sorted from blood, obtained at approximately week 60, from a patient treated with tofacitinib. These receptors all come from a human donor with alopecia areata.

This chain uses TRBV15 with TRBJ1-2; no firm D call. V shed 0 bases and J shed 6 bases, with 14 bases lying between them. There are 15 residues in the CDR3. Germline-derived CDR1 and CDR2 are LNHNV and YYDKDF (reference sequence). In DNA, the CDR3 is TGTGCCACCAGCAGAGAGCTGATCCCTCGCCATGGCTACACCTTC. Translating it yields CATSRELIPRHGYTF.

This rearrangement joins TRBV29-1 to TRBJ2-2, with D hard to call. The V and J ends lost 5 bases and 1 base respectively, with 5 bases between them. This CDR3 has 12 residues. In germline, CDR1 is SQVTM, CDR2 ANQGSEA. The CDR3 protein is CSVCENTGELFF. The CDR3, as DNA: TGCAGCGTTTGCGAGAACACCGGGGAGCTGTTTTTT.

The chain carries TRBV5-6 and TRBJ1-1; D is perhaps TRBD1 (6 bases). CDR1 SGHDT and CDR2 YYEEEE come from the germline V gene. The ends were cut back, 0 bases at V and 11 bases at J, with 20 bases in the middle. The CDR3 spans 15 residues. The CDR3 protein is CASSLAQGRAVEAFF. The CDR3 nucleotides are TGTGCCAGCAGCTTGGCTCAGGGGAGGGCTGTAGAGGCTTTCTTT.

The V call is TRBV18, the J call TRBJ1-4; 9 bases align to TRBD1. CDR3 length: 15 amino acids. Germline V lookup: CDR1 KGHSH, CDR2 LQKENI. Trimming at V came to 5 bases and at J to 8 bases, leaving 9 bases not matched to a gene. The DNA for the CDR3 is TGTGCCAGCTCATCATGGGACAGGGTGGAGGAAAAACTGTTTTTT. It is translated as CASSSWDRVEEKLFF.

A word on this clone: Other DNA sequences in this specimen translate into the identical CDR3. V is TRBV30 and J is TRBJ1-5; 8 bases match TRBD1. The trim removed 3 bases at V and 4 bases at J, leaving 2 bases unmatched. The length of the CDR3 is 13 residues. CDR1 is GTSNPN, CDR2 SVGIG, per germline (reference sequence). CDR3 sequence (DNA): TGTGCCTGGAGCGACAGGGGTAATCAGCCCCAGCATTTT. This encodes CAWSDRGNQPQHF.

This clone was counted a single time. The V and J genes are TRBV30 and TRBJ1-1, with a tentative D call TRBD1 (5 bases). Germline CDR1 is GTSNPN and CDR2 is SVGIG (reference sequence). The CDR3 runs 13 residues. Trimming left V 3 bases short and J 5 bases short, with 13 bases between. The CDR3 nucleotides read TGTGCCTGGAGGAGGCAGGGAGGGACTGAAGCTTTCTTT. Translated, it gives CAWRRQGGTEAFF.

The rearrangement uses TRBV9 and TRBJ1-2, with TRBD1 matching 7 bases. This CDR3 comprises 14 residues. Germline assignment: CDR1 SGDLS and CDR2 YYNGEE. V was pared by 4 bases and J by 3 bases, with 6 bases of the junction left unmatched. CDR3 nucleotide sequence: TGTGCCAGCAGCCTCCGACAGGGTGACTATGGCTACACCTTC. Translating it yields CASSLRQGDYGYTF.

This clone was seen just once. The chain links TRBV30 to TRBJ1-1; possibly TRBD1 for D (5 bases). This CDR3 comprises 15 residues. Germline V gene sequence: CDR1 GTSNPN, CDR2 SVGIG (reference sequence). The ends were cut back, 0 bases at V and 8 bases at J, with 19 bases in the middle. The CDR3 loop is CAWSVPSITGQEAFF. The CDR3 DNA reads as TGTGCCTGGAGTGTACCCAGTATAACAGGTCAGGAAGCTTTCTTT.

This chain uses TRBV7-2 with TRBJ2-3, with D tentatively TRBD2 (5 bases). Trimming removed 0 bases at V and 4 bases at J, with 14 bases between. This CDR3 region has 16 residues. Germline-derived CDR1 and CDR2 are SGHTA and FQGNSA. CDR3 amino acids: CASSLAVGSAADTQYF. The CDR3 bases are TGTGCCAGCAGCTTAGCGGTAGGGAGTGCGGCAGATACGCAGTATTTT.

This clone was seen a few times. This chain uses TRBV6-5 with TRBJ2-7; TRBD2 might be the D (6 bases). Germline CDR1 is MNHEY and CDR2 is SVGAGI. The CDR3 has 14 residues. V gave up 5 bases and J gave up 7 bases, with 18 bases separating them. As DNA, the CDR3 is TGTGCCAGCAGTCCGGGGACTGGGCGTGCAGAGCAGTACTTC. It encodes CASSPGTGRAEQYF.

The chain joins TRBV30 to TRBJ2-7, with 7 bases matching TRBD1. CDR3 length equals 13 residues. V lost 4 bases to trimming and J lost 2 bases; unmatched junction nucleotides: 5. Per the germline V gene, CDR1 is GTSNPN and CDR2 is SVGIG (reference sequence). CDR3 nucleotides: TGTGCCTGGAACAGGGGCCAAGCCTACGAGCAGTACTTC. This translates into CAWNRGQAYEQYF.

The rearrangement links TRBV30 to TRBJ1-1, with a tentative D call TRBD1 (5 bases). This CDR3 region has 16 residues. Germline-derived CDR1 and CDR2 are GTSNPN and SVGIG (reference sequence). Between the trimmed V and J ends, which lost 0 bases and 2 bases, there was a span of 16 bases. CDR3: CAWSVIGRGDNTEAFF. As DNA, the CDR3 is TGTGCCTGGAGTGTAATTGGACGGGGGGATAACACTGAAGCTTTCTTT.

The V gene is TRBV23-1, the J gene TRBJ1-1; no clear D gene. TRBV23-1 carries the ORF label, with uncertain function. Deletions cut 8 bases from V and 1 base from J, with 14 bases between. The CDR3 has 14 amino acids. The CDR3 coding sequence is TGCGCCAGCTGTTTCCCGGGGAAGAACACTGAAGCTTTCTTT. Translation gives CASCFPGKNTEAFF.

This clone was detected only a few times. The chain couples TRBV29-1 to TRBJ1-3, with a tentative D call TRBD1 (5 bases). Trimming stripped 4 bases from V and 6 bases from J, with 10 bases between. CDR1 SQVTM and CDR2 ANQGSEA come from the germline V gene. The CDR3 has 12 residues. The CDR3 nucleotides read TGCAGCGTTGGGCGAGGGGAAAACACCATATATTTT. Its protein product is CSVGRGENTIYF.

This clone was counted a few times. V and J are TRBV10-3 and TRBJ1-3; no definite D call. V was clipped by 4 bases and J by 2 bases, with 9 bases between them. Per the germline V gene, CDR1 is ENHRY and CDR2 is SYGVKD. This CDR3 has 14 amino acids. CDR3 nucleotide sequence: TGTGCCATCAGTGGGCGGCCGGCTGGAAACACCATATATTTT. It codes for CAISGRPAGNTIYF.

The genes are TRBV4-1 and TRBJ2-5; no clear D. The CDR3 extends over 13 amino acids. With 1 base removed from V and 2 bases from J, the gap between germline ends came to 5 bases. The germline V gene encodes CDR1 MGHRA and CDR2 YSYEKL. CDR3 DNA sequence: TGCGCCAGCAGCCAAGTCGTACAAGAGACCCAGTACTTC. The encoded protein is CASSQVVQETQYF.

A few counts support this clone. The CDR3 DNA reads TGTGCCAGCAGCTACAGGGACACTAACTCCTACGAGCAGTACTTC. It specifies CASSYRDTNSYEQYF. The chain is built from TRBV6-1 and TRBJ2-7; D possibly corresponds to TRBD1 (6 bases). The CDR3 is 15 amino acids. Between the trimmed V and J ends, which lost 6 bases and 0 bases, there was a span of 15 bases. The germline CDR1 and CDR2 sequences are MNHNS and SASEGT.

The genes are TRBV2 and TRBJ1-2, with no clear D. This CDR3 is built from 12 residues. Germline values: CDR1 SNHLY, CDR2 FYNNEI. V lost 4 bases and J lost 4, with 7 bases in between. The DNA of the CDR3 is TGTGCCAGCAGTGGGGCACCCTATGGCTACACCTTC. Amino acid sequence: CASSGAPYGYTF.

This chain links TRBV13 with TRBJ2-5; no definite D call. Germline V gene sequence: CDR1 PRHDT, CDR2 FYEKMQ (reference sequence). The V end was cut by 3 bases, the J end by 5 bases, with 4 bases between. This CDR3 is 11 amino acids long. In nucleotides, the CDR3 is TGTGCCAGCAGCTTTCGGGAGACCCAGTACTTC. It codes for CASSFRETQYF. Drawing the rest from reference TRBV13 and TRBJ2-5, the complete variable domain is AAGVIQSPRHLIKEKRETATLKCYPIPRHDTVYWYQQGPGQDPQFLISFYEKMQSDKGSIPDRFSAQQFSDYHSELNMSSLELGDSALYFCASSFRETQYFGPGTRLLVL.

This clone was counted a few times. The chain uses TRBV5-1 and TRBJ2-3; D call uncertain. The CDR3 runs to 12 residues. Between the trimmed V and J ends, which lost 0 bases and 10 bases, there was a span of 9 bases. CDR1 is SGHRS and CDR2 is YFSETQ in the germline V gene. CDR3 in DNA: TGCGCCAGCAGCTTGGATGGTCAGCCGCAGTATTTT. Amino acids: CASSLDGQPQYF.

The V and J genes are TRBV25-1 and TRBJ2-7; the match to TRBD1 covers 8 bases. This CDR3 spans 14 amino acids. Unmatched junction bases numbered 8, after V lost 4 bases and J lost 6 bases. Germline V lookup: CDR1 MGHDK, CDR2 SYGVNS. CDR3 in amino acids: CASSGPGQAPEQYF. Here the CDR3 DNA reads TGTGCCAGCAGTGGCCCGGGACAGGCCCCCGAGCAGTACTTC.

J is TRBJ1-5 and V is TRBV5-4; 9 bases are a match to TRBD1. Looked up from germline, CDR1 is SGHNT and CDR2 is YYREEE (reference sequence). The CDR3 is 12 amino acids. Unmatched junction bases numbered 2, after V lost 3 bases and J lost 10 bases. The CDR3 loop is CASSWGQGPQHF. CDR3 nucleotides: TGTGCCAGCAGCTGGGGACAGGGCCCCCAGCATTTT. Drawing the rest from reference TRBV5-4 and TRBJ1-5, the complete variable domain is ETGVTQSPTHLIKTRGQQVTLRCSSQSGHNTVSWYQQALGQGPQFIFQYYREEENGRGNFPPRFSGLQFPNYSSELNVNALELDDSALYLCASSWGQGPQHFGDGTRLSIL.